The rows below give T cell receptor beta chains drawn from one sample of a study of shared clonotypes between healthy human individuals. Clones were sequenced by immunoSEQ multiplex PCR, and TCRdb holds only the in-frame ones, with some missing. The data contain approximately 2.4 million clones, around 95% of them singletons. Input material: naive CD4+ T cells sorted from blood. These receptors were obtained from a man between 18 and 29 years old in good health. Each CDR3 is given with its conserved first and last residue. The D gene is left open where the match is weak. The listing skips clone size in some rows; elsewhere it reads once, few, many or a size class.

v_gene	abundance	j_gene	d_gene	CDR3nt	CDR3aa
TRBV2	NA	TRBJ1-3	NA	TGTGCCAGCAGGCCCGATACAGGGACTGGAAACACCATATATTTT	CASRPDTGTGNTIYF
TRBV4-1	NA	TRBJ2-4	TRBD1	TGCGCCAGCAGCCAAGATTTAGGGACAGGGTCGGACATTCAGTACTTC	CASSQDLGTGSDIQYF
TRBV9	NA	TRBJ1-3	NA	TGTGCCAGCAGGAGAGGGCCCATCTCTGGAAACACCATATATTTT	CASRRGPISGNTIYF
TRBV18	NA	TRBJ2-5	NA	TGTGCCAGTTGTTGGTCCCAACAAGAGACCCAGTACTTC	CASCWSQQETQYF
TRBV19	NA	TRBJ1-5	TRBD1	TGTGCCAGTAGTTCCTTGACAGGGGGGAGGAATCAGCCCCAGCATTTT	CASSSLTGGRNQPQHF
TRBV5-1	NA	TRBJ2-5	NA	TGCGCCAGCAGCTTAAAGGAGGCCGTGGAGACCCAGTACTTC	CASSLKEAVETQYF
TRBV4-2	NA	TRBJ1-5	TRBD1	TGTGCCAGCAGCCACGACAGGGGTCAGCCCCAGCATTTT	CASSHDRGQPQHF
TRBV7-2	NA	TRBJ2-7	NA	TGTGCCAGCAGCTTGCAAGACTCCGCCCGGTACTTC	CASSLQDSARYF
TRBV6-5	NA	TRBJ2-7	TRBD1	TGTGCCAGCAGGGAGGGACAGGGGGCGCGACACGAGCAGTACTTC	CASREGQGARHEQYF
TRBV6-6	NA	TRBJ2-7	NA	TGTGCCAGCAGGGACAGAACCTACGAGCAGTACTTC	CASRDRTYEQYF
TRBV25-1	NA	TRBJ2-7	NA	TGTGCCAGCAGTGATTTATCGCGGGACCCCTACGAGCAGTACTTC	CASSDLSRDPYEQYF
TRBV5-4	NA	TRBJ1-2	NA	TGTGCCAGCAGCTCCACAGGGTACTATGGCTACACCTTC	CASSSTGYYGYTF
TRBV6-6	NA	TRBJ1-2	NA	TGTGCCAGCAGTTACTCGAATCAGGCAAACTATGGCTACACCTTC	CASSYSNQANYGYTF
TRBV28	NA	TRBJ2-1	NA	TGTGCCAGCAGTTCCCGAAGGGCCACAAACAATGAGCAGTTCTTC	CASSSRRATNNEQFF
TRBV18	NA	TRBJ2-2	NA	TGTGCCAGCTCTTGGACAAAAGGCGGGGAGGTCGAGCTGTTTTTT	CASSWTKGGEVELFF
TRBV7-8	NA	TRBJ1-6	TRBD1	TGTGCCAGCAGCTTAGGGGACAGGGTGTATTCACCCCTCCACTTT	CASSLGDRVYSPLHF
TRBV7-2	NA	TRBJ2-5	NA	TGTGCCAGCAGCCCACCGACTGGGCGAGAGACCCAGTACTTC	CASSPPTGRETQYF
TRBV27	NA	TRBJ2-2	TRBD2	TGTGCCAGCAGTTTATCGACTAGCGGGAAGAACACCGGGGAGCTGTTTTTT	CASSLSTSGKNTGELFF
TRBV7-2	NA	TRBJ2-1	NA	TGTGCCAGCAGCTTAGGAGGCTATGAGCAGTTCTTC	CASSLGGYEQFF
TRBV11-2	once	TRBJ2-5	NA	TGTGCCAGCAGCTTAGAAATGGGCAACTGGCAAGAGACCCAGTACTTC	CASSLEMGNWQETQYF
TRBV7-2	NA	TRBJ2-5	TRBD1	TGTGCCAGCAGCCGGGACAGGGGACAAGAGACCCAGTACTTC	CASSRDRGQETQYF
TRBV18	NA	TRBJ2-1	NA	TGTGCCAGCTCACCACCTACGTTGCAGGGGACCTACAATGAGCAGTTCTTC	CASSPPTLQGTYNEQFF
TRBV5-4	once	TRBJ2-3	NA	TGTGCCAGCAGCAACCCCACGGATTCTAGCACAGATACGCAGTATTTT	CASSNPTDSSTDTQYF
TRBV5-1	NA	TRBJ2-1	TRBD2	TGCGCCAGCAGACGATTAGCGGGCCCTTCCTACAATGAGCAGTTCTTC	CASRRLAGPSYNEQFF
TRBV11-2	NA	TRBJ2-7	NA	TGTGCCAGCAGCCCCTCGAATTTGGGGCCCCACTACGAGCAGTACTTC	CASSPSNLGPHYEQYF
TRBV7-9	NA	TRBJ2-3	TRBD2	TGTGCCAGCAGCTTAAATAGCGGGAGTAGCGCAGATACGCAGTATTTT	CASSLNSGSSADTQYF
TRBV5-1	NA	TRBJ1-2	TRBD1	TGCGCCAGCAGCGGAAACCTACAGGGGGCGCGGAAGGGCGGCTACACCTTC	CASSGNLQGARKGGYTF
TRBV30	NA	TRBJ2-7	TRBD1	TGTGCCTGGAGCCCCCCGGACAGGGGGGCCTACGAGCAGTACTTC	CAWSPPDRGAYEQYF
TRBV18	once	TRBJ2-1	TRBD1	TGTGCCAGCTCACCGGGGACAGGGGTCTACAATGAGCAGTTCTTC	CASSPGTGVYNEQFF
TRBV10-3	NA	TRBJ2-7	NA	TGTGCCATCAGGACAGGTCCGGGGAACGAGCAGTACTTC	CAIRTGPGNEQYF
TRBV5-1	NA	TRBJ2-7	TRBD1	TGCGCCAGCAGCTTCAAGGGACAGGGCCCCGAGCAGTACTTC	CASSFKGQGPEQYF
TRBV6-5	few	TRBJ1-2	NA	TGTGCCAGCAGTTACTCCGGGGGCAACTATGGCTACACCTTC	CASSYSGGNYGYTF
TRBV29-1	NA	TRBJ2-3	NA	TGCAGCGTTGCAGACACAGATACGCAGTATTTT	CSVADTDTQYF
TRBV5-6	NA	TRBJ1-1	NA	TGTGCCAGCAGCGCGGACCGGGGCCTAAACACTGAAGCTTTCTTT	CASSADRGLNTEAFF
TRBV7-2	NA	TRBJ2-2	NA	TGTGCCAGCAGCTTAACGGGGCGAACAACCGGGGAGCTGTTTTTT	CASSLTGRTTGELFF
TRBV30	NA	TRBJ2-7	NA	TGTGCCAGCCAATCCCTTCCCCGAAACGGGCAGTACTTC	CASQSLPRNGQYF
TRBV25-1	NA	TRBJ2-2	NA	TGTGCCAGCAGTGAATACCACGACAGGAGGAGGGCCGGGGAGCTGTTTTTT	CASSEYHDRRRAGELFF
TRBV10-1	few	TRBJ1-6	TRBD1	TGCGCCAGCAGTGCGGGCCCGACAGGGGATTCACCCCTCCACTTT	CASSAGPTGDSPLHF
TRBV20-1	NA	TRBJ1-2	NA	TGCAGTGCTAGAGACAACCGGGACACCTTC	CSARDNRDTF
TRBV28	NA	TRBJ1-1	NA	TGTGCCAGCAGTTCCCCAGGGTTGGGGGCGTGGACTGAAGCTTTCTTT	CASSSPGLGAWTEAFF
TRBV18	NA	TRBJ2-1	TRBD2	TGTGCCAGCTCACCAATTCTAGGACTAGCGGGGAGCTCCTACAATGAGCAGTTCTTC	CASSPILGLAGSSYNEQFF
TRBV9	NA	TRBJ2-7	NA	TGTGCCAGCAGCGTAGGCGGGGACTCCTACGAGCAGTACTTC	CASSVGGDSYEQYF
TRBV5-5	NA	TRBJ1-2	TRBD1	TGTGCCAGCAGCCTCGCGGACAGGGTAATGCAAGGCTACACCTTC	CASSLADRVMQGYTF
TRBV7-9	once	TRBJ2-3	NA	TGTGCCAGCAGCTTCTTCGAAGGGCCGAGCACAGATACGCAGTATTTT	CASSFFEGPSTDTQYF
TRBV11-2	NA	TRBJ2-2	TRBD2	TGTGCCAGCAGCTTCACAACTAGCGGGAGTGGTCCCGGGGAGCTGTTTTTT	CASSFTTSGSGPGELFF
TRBV10-2	NA	TRBJ2-5	NA	TGCGCCAGCAGTGGTCCCGAGACCCAGTACTTC	CASSGPETQYF